This T cell receptor beta chain was identified in a study of CD8+ T cells in alopecia areata. The sorting of PBMCs gave CD4+ and CD8+ T cells. Trimming left V 0 bases short and J 7 bases short, with 8 bases between. The CDR3 runs to 13 residues. The germline V gene has CDR1 SGHDT and CDR2 YYEEEE. TCR sequencing used cDNA made by reverse transcription of extracted RNA. The method was immunoSEQ multiplex PCR; TCRdb's version includes in-frame clones alone and lacks a portion of them. Among roughly 250,000 clones listed, roughly two thirds were seen once. The V call is TRBV5-6, the J call TRBJ2-1; D gene unclear. Sequences were derived from CD4+ T cells sorted from blood, sampled at week 0. The source of this sequence is a human donor with alopecia areata. In nucleotides, the CDR3 is TGTGCCAGCAGCTTGGTTCTCCCGAATGAGCAGTTCTTC. Translation gives CASSLVLPNEQFF.